A single sample is the source of the 27 T cell receptor beta chains below, sequenced in a study of T-cell reconstitution after alpha-beta-depleted transplantation in children. Unique molecular identifiers were incorporated during preparation of the TCRbeta library. Using its own MiXCR run on the PCR reads, TCRdb lists one record per CDR3 protein. The table records 500,000 to 600,000 distinct CDR3 sequences, around 18% of them present only once. The sample here was PBMCs from the stem cell graft donor, taken from the stem cell graft. These receptors were collected from a human donor who donated a stem cell graft to a child with acute lymphoblastic leukemia.

J is TRBJ2-2 and V is TRBV7-7; D uncertain. The CDR3 contains 13 residues. V dropped 5 bases and J dropped 0 bases, with 4 bases sitting between them. Germline CDR1 is SSHAT and CDR2 is FNYEAQ (reference sequence). The DNA of the CDR3 is TGTGCCAGCAGCGATACGAACACCGGGGAGCTGTTTTTT. It translates to CASSDTNTGELFF.

This clonotype was seen a few times. The rearrangement joins TRBV5-1 to TRBJ1-5, with 7 bases lining up with TRBD1. V shed 1 base and J 11 bases; nucleotides not matched to a gene: 6. The CDR3 totals 13 residues. The germline gives CDR1 SGHRS, CDR2 YFSETQ. The CDR3 DNA follows: TGCGCCAGCAGCTTGACGGGAGGGGGCTCCCAGCATTTT. Amino acid sequence: CASSLTGGGSQHF.

V usage is TRBV18 and J usage is TRBJ1-5; D is possibly TRBD1 (5 bases). Trimming cost V 4 bases and J 2 bases, with 18 bases left between them. The CDR3 is 17 amino acids. Germline values: CDR1 KGHSH, CDR2 LQKENI. In nucleotides, the CDR3 is TGTGCCAGCTCACTTGGACGGAGCCGAGGGGGCAATCAGCCCCAGCATTTT. It specifies CASSLGRSRGGNQPQHF.

About this clonotype itself: This may come from a read error, since a much larger clone is one base off. The V gene is TRBV6-2 or TRBV6-3, the J gene TRBJ2-7; D is unclear. Germline V gives CDR1 MNHEY, CDR2 SVGEGT. The CDR3 has 14 residues. Between the trimmed V and J ends, which lost 0 bases and 0 bases, there was a span of 6 bases. The CDR3 here is CASSYSTSSYEQYF. CDR3 DNA: TGTGCCAGCAGTTACTCGACCAGCTCCTACGAGCAGTACTTC.

The sample holds a few counts of this clonotype. The genes are TRBV7-2 and TRBJ2-2; tentative D call: TRBD2 (5 bases). The CDR3 consists of 17 residues. Trimming shortened V by 0 bases and J by 4 bases, and 15 bases separated the two germline ends. Germline V CDR1 and CDR2: SGHTA, FQGNSA. CDR3 bases: TGTGCCAGCAGCTTAGCTGGTTTAGCGACCCCCACCGGGGAGCTGTTTTTT. It codes for CASSLAGLATPTGELFF.

This clonotype was counted only a few times. One end of the junction does not line up with germline, which may come from a read error. J is TRBJ1-1 and V is TRBV7-9, with 7 bases fitting TRBD1. Germline CDR1 reads SEHNR; CDR2 reads FQNEAQ (reference sequence). The CDR3 length is 14 residues. The DNA of the CDR3 is TGTTCCAGCAGCGCCACAGGGGTTTTCACTGAAGCTTTCTTT. Translated: CSSSATGVFTEAFF.

The V and J genes are TRBV2 and TRBJ2-2; tentatively, D is TRBD2 (5 bases). The ends were cut back, 3 bases at V and 4 bases at J, with 12 bases in the middle. This CDR3 has 15 residues. CDR1 is SNHLY and CDR2 is FYNNEI in the germline V gene. CDR3 in DNA: TGTGCCAGCAGTGATTCCGGGATTCGCACCGGGGAGCTGTTTTTT. This gives the protein CASSDSGIRTGELFF.

This clonotype appeared a few times. This chain uses TRBV12-3 or TRBV12-4 with TRBJ1-1; D is uncertain. Trimming removed 2 bases at V and 3 bases at J, with 10 bases between. This CDR3 is 14 amino acids long. This CDR3 is CASSLNPADTEAFF. The CDR3 DNA reads as TGTGCCAGCAGTTTAAATCCCGCGGACACTGAAGCTTTCTTT.

This chain links TRBV13 with TRBJ2-1; TRBD2 matches 7 bases. The CDR3 consists of 15 residues. V trimming: 5 bases; J trimming: 4 bases; junction bases outside the gene matches: 8. Germline loops: CDR1 PRHDT, CDR2 FYEKMQ (reference sequence). CDR3 nucleotide sequence: TGTGCCAGCAGCCCCCGACTAGCCCTATACAATGAGCAGTTCTTC. Its translation is CASSPRLALYNEQFF.

This clonotype turned up a few times. The chain employs TRBV20-1 and TRBJ1-1; D is undetermined. Germline CDR1 DFQATT, CDR2 SNEGSKA (reference sequence). The ends were cut back, 8 bases at V and 5 bases at J, with 12 bases in the middle. This CDR3 is 11 amino acids long. CDR3 in amino acids: CSPTTYTEAFF. The CDR3, as DNA: TGCAGTCCGACAACGTATACTGAAGCTTTCTTT.

This sequence joins TRBV5-1 and TRBJ2-5; 7 positions match TRBD2. Germline V gene data show CDR1 as SGHRS and CDR2 as YFSETQ. CDR3 size: 15 residues. V lost 0 bases to trimming and J lost 5 bases; unmatched junction nucleotides: 7. CDR3: CASSLVRGSVETQYF. In DNA, the CDR3 is TGCGCCAGCAGCTTGGTTCGCGGGAGCGTTGAGACCCAGTACTTC.

This chain connects TRBV5-5 to TRBJ2-7; possibly TRBD1 for D (6 bases). Trimming stripped 4 bases from V and 6 bases from J, with 14 bases between. This CDR3 region has 13 residues. Per the germline V gene, CDR1 is SGHKS and CDR2 is YYEKEE (reference sequence). CDR3 amino acids: CASSPQGPGEQYF. As DNA, the CDR3 is TGTGCCAGCAGCCCACAGGGACCGGGCGAGCAGTACTTC.

This clonotype was seen a handful of times. This sequence joins TRBV20-1 and TRBJ1-1; 7 bases fit TRBD1. The germline V gene encodes CDR1 DFQATT and CDR2 SNEGSKA (reference sequence). V lost 0 bases and J lost 5; bases outside the gene matches: 9. The CDR3 has 15 residues. The DNA for the CDR3 is TGCAGTGCTAGAGATCTCGCAGGGGGTCATACTGAAGCTTTCTTT. Residues: CSARDLAGGHTEAFF.

This clonotype was seen a handful of times. The chain recombines TRBV5-6 with TRBJ2-1; tentative D call: TRBD2 (5 bases). The V gene lost 0 bases and the J gene lost 5 bases, with 9 bases spanning the gap. The CDR3 runs to 14 residues. In germline, CDR1 is SGHDT, CDR2 YYEEEE. CDR3 sequence reads: CASSLVPSNNEQFF. DNA for the CDR3: TGTGCCAGCAGCTTGGTTCCTAGCAACAATGAGCAGTTCTTC.

The rearrangement links TRBV29-1 to TRBJ2-2, with 8 nucleotides matching TRBD1. Trimming removed 4 bases from V and 3 bases from J; junction bases left unmatched: 4. Germline values: CDR1 SQVTM, CDR2 ANQGSEA. This CDR3 spans 14 amino acids. The CDR3 region has the DNA TGCAGCGTTGGCAGGGGGCTTTACACCGGGGAGCTGTTTTTT. It encodes CSVGRGLYTGELFF.

This clonotype was seen repeatedly, ten times or more. The rearrangement joins TRBV5-1 to TRBJ1-1; D is uncertain. The length of the CDR3 is 14 residues. The germline V and J ends were trimmed by 3 bases and 1 base, with 10 bases remaining between them. The germline V gene has CDR1 SGHRS and CDR2 YFSETQ. The CDR3 loop is CASSWAVGNTEAFF. Written as DNA, the CDR3 is TGCGCCAGCAGCTGGGCCGTTGGGAACACTGAAGCTTTCTTT.

This clonotype was observed a few times. This sequence joins TRBV7-9 and TRBJ1-1; D not certain. Germline CDR1 reads SEHNR; CDR2 reads FQNEAQ (reference sequence). This CDR3 has 13 amino acids. The V gene lost 3 bases and the J gene lost 8 bases, with 13 bases spanning the gap. The CDR3 nucleotides read TGTGCCAGCAGCTTTACGACGGTGAAAGAAGCTTTCTTT. Translation: CASSFTTVKEAFF.

The gene calls are TRBV20-1 and TRBJ1-5; maybe TRBD1 (6 bases). V was trimmed by 0 bases and J by 1 base, leaving 19 bases between them. This CDR3 contains 18 residues. Germline assignment: CDR1 DFQATT and CDR2 SNEGSKA (reference sequence). CDR3 sequence reads: CSARDFQGRFGSNQPQHF. The CDR3 DNA is TGCAGTGCTAGAGATTTCCAGGGGAGATTTGGAAGCAATCAGCCCCAGCATTTT.

The chain joins TRBV29-1 to TRBJ2-1; 14 bases match TRBD2. Germline CDR1 and CDR2: SQVTM and ANQGSEA. J gave up 1 base and V 7 bases, and 6 bases lay outside the gene matches. There are 16 residues in the CDR3. The CDR3 loop is CSADRLAGGSYNEQFF. The DNA of the CDR3 is TGCAGCGCTGATAGACTAGCGGGAGGGTCCTACAATGAGCAGTTCTTC.

This clonotype was picked up a small number of times. The genes are TRBV29-1 and TRBJ2-2, with D maybe TRBD1 (5 bases). V lost 1 base, J lost 1 base, and 7 bases lay in between. This CDR3 spans 14 amino acids. Germline V lookup: CDR1 SQVTM, CDR2 ANQGSEA. CDR3 coding DNA: TGCAGCGTTGAAGGGCAGGGGAACACCGGGGAGCTGTTTTTT. Translated, it gives CSVEGQGNTGELFF.

This clonotype was seen only a few times. J is TRBJ2-7 and V is TRBV2, with 8 nucleotides matching TRBD2. Germline-derived CDR1 and CDR2 are SNHLY and FYNNEI. The CDR3 consists of 14 residues. V lost 6 bases and J lost 3; bases outside the gene matches: 7. DNA for the CDR3: TGTGCCAGCAGATCCGGCGGGGGGTACTACGAGCAGTACTTC. Translating gives CASRSGGGYYEQYF.

V and J are TRBV5-1 and TRBJ1-2; D gene uncertain. Germline CDR1 is SGHRS and CDR2 is YFSETQ. CDR3 size: 13 residues. The germline V and J ends were trimmed by 4 bases and 2 bases, with 9 bases remaining between them. The CDR3 here is CASSVTENYGYTF. CDR3 in DNA: TGCGCCAGCAGCGTGACGGAGAACTATGGCTACACCTTC.

This chain uses TRBV4-1 with TRBJ1-5; possibly TRBD1 for D (6 bases). V lost 8 bases to trimming and J lost 3 bases, with 17 bases between them. The germline V gene encodes CDR1 MGHRA and CDR2 YSYEKL. The CDR3 has 15 residues. The CDR3, as DNA: TGCGCCAGCCGTACAGGGACCGATTTCAATCAGCCCCAGCATTTT. Protein product: CASRTGTDFNQPQHF.

The V call is TRBV12-3 or TRBV12-4, the J call TRBJ2-7, with no clear D. V lost 4 bases and J lost 3, with 7 bases in between. CDR3 size: 12 residues. Written as DNA, the CDR3 is TGTGCCAGCAGTTCCCGGGTCTACGAGCAGTACTTC. The encoded protein is CASSSRVYEQYF.

V is TRBV5-1 and J is TRBJ2-2, with unresolved D. This CDR3 region has 12 residues. Germline CDR1 is SGHRS and CDR2 is YFSETQ. Trimming took off 4 bases at V and 7 bases at J, with 8 bases between the two ends. The CDR3 DNA reads TGCGCCAGCAGCATCGGTGGCGGGGAGCTGTTTTTT. It translates to CASSIGGGELFF.

This clonotype has just one count. The V gene is TRBV12-3 or TRBV12-4, the J gene TRBJ2-2; D might be TRBD1 (7 bases). The V gene lost 4 bases and the J gene lost 6 bases, with 15 bases spanning the gap. The CDR3 has 15 amino acids. CDR3 loop: CASSSRGRGAGELFF. The CDR3 nucleotides are TGTGCCAGCAGTTCAAGGGGGCGCGGGGCCGGGGAGCTGTTTTTT.

The sample holds a few counts of this clonotype. CDR3 loop: CAISEGTGVDTDTQYF. The CDR3 coding sequence is TGTGCCATCAGTGAAGGGACAGGGGTTGACACAGATACGCAGTATTTT. The chain uses TRBV10-3 and TRBJ2-3; 10 bases are shared with TRBD1. With 3 bases clipped from V and 2 bases from J, the junction kept 5 bases outside the gene matches. Germline V gene lookup returns CDR1 ENHRY and CDR2 SYGVKD. CDR3 length equals 16 residues.